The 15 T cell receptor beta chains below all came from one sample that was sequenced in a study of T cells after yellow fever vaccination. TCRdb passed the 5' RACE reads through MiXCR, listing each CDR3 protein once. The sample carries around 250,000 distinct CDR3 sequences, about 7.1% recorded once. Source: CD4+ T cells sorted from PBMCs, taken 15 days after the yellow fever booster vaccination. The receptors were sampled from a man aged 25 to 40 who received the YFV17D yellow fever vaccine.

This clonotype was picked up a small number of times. CDR3 sequence: CATSAGGTDTQYF. CDR3 nucleotide sequence: TGTGCCACCAGTGCGGGTGGCACAGATACGCAGTATTTT. The V call is TRBV24-1, the J call TRBJ2-3; D remains ambiguous. The CDR3 extends over 13 amino acids. The germline V gene has CDR1 KGHDR and CDR2 SFDVKD. Trimming removed 5 bases from V and 1 base from J, with 6 bases in between.

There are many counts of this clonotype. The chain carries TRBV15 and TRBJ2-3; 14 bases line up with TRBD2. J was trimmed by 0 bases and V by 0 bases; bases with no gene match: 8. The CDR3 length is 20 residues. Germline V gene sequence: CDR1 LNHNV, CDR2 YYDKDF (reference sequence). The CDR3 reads CATSRDSGGLAGGSTDTQYF. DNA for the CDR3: TGTGCCACCAGCAGAGACTCTGGTGGACTAGCGGGAGGTAGCACAGATACGCAGTATTTT.

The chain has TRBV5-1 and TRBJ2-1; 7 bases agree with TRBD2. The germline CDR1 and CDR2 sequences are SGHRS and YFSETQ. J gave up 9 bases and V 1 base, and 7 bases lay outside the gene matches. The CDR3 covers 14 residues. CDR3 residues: CASSLSAGAFEQFF. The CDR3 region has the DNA TGCGCCAGCAGCTTGAGTGCGGGAGCGTTTGAGCAGTTCTTC.

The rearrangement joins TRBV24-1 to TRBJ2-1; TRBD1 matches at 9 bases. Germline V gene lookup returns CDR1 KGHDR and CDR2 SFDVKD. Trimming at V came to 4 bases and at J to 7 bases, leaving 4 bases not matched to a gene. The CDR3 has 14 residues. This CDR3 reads CATSETGGRNEQFF. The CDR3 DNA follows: TGTGCCACCAGTGAGACAGGGGGGCGTAATGAGCAGTTCTTC.

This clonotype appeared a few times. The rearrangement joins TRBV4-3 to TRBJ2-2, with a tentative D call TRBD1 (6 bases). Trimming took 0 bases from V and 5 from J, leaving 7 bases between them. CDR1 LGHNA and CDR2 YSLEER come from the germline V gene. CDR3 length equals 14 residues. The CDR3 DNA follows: TGCGCCAGCAGCCAAGACCAGGGGACCGGGGAGCTGTTTTTT. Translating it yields CASSQDQGTGELFF.

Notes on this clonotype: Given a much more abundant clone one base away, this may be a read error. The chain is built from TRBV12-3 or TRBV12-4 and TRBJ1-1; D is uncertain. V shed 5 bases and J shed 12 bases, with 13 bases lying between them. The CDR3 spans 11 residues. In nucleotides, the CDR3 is TGTGCCAGCAGTACGTCAGGCGGGCCTTTCTTT. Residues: CASSTSGGPFF.

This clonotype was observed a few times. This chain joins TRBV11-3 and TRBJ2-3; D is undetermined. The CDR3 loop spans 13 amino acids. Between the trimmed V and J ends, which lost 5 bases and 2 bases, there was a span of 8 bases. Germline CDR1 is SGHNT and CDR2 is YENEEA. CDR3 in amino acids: CASSVGPTDTQYF. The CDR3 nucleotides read TGTGCCAGCAGCGTCGGCCCCACAGATACGCAGTATTTT. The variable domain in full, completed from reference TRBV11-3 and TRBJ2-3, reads EAGVVQSPRYKIIEKKQPVAFWCNPISGHNTLYWYLQNLGQGPELLIRYENEEAVDDSQLPKDRFSAERLKGVDSTLKIQPAELGDSAVYLCASSVGPTDTQYFGPGTRLTVL.

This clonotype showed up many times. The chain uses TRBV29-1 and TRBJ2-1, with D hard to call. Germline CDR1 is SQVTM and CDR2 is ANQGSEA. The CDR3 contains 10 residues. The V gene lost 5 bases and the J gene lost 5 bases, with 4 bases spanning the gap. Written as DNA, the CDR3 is TGCAGCGTTTCTAACAATGAGCAGTTCTTC. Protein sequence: CSVSNNEQFF.

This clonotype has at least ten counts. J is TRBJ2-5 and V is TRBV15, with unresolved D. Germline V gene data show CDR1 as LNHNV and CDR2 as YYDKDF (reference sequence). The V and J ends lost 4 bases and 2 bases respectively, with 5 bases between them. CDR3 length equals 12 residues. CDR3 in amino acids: CATSTHQETQYF. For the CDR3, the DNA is TGTGCCACCAGCACGCATCAAGAGACCCAGTACTTC. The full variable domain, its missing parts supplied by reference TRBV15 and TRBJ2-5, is DAMVIQNPRYQVTQFGKPVTLSCSQTLNHNVMYWYQQKSSQAPKLLFHYYDKDFNNEADTPDNFQSRRPNTSFCFLDIRSPGLGDTAMYLCATSTHQETQYFGPGTRLLVL.

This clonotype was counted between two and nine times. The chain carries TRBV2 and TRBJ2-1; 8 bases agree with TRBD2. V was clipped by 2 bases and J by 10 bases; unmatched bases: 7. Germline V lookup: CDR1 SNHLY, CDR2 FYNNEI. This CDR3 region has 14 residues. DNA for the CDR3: TGTGCCAGCAGTGAAATGTTAGCGGGAAGAGAGCAGTTCTTC. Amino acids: CASSEMLAGREQFF. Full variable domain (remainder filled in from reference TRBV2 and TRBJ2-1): EPEVTQTPSHQVTQMGQEVILRCVPISNHLYFYWYRQILGQKVEFLVSFYNNEISEKSEIFDDQFSVERPDGSNFTLKIRSTKLEDSAMYFCASSEMLAGREQFFGPGTRLTVL.

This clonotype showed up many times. CDR3 coding DNA: TGTGCCAGCAGCTCAATGGAGACCCAGTACTTC. Protein product: CASSSMETQYF. The J gene is TRBJ2-5, the V gene TRBV7-2; no firm D call. This CDR3 is built from 11 residues. The germline gives CDR1 SGHTA, CDR2 FQGNSA. V was shortened by 4 bases and J by 5 bases, with 5 bases between the two germline ends.

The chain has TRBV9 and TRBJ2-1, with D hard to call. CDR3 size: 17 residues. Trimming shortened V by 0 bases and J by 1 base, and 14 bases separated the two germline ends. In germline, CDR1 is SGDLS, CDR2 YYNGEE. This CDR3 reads CASSVDHGSSSYNEQFF. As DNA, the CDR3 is TGTGCCAGCAGCGTAGACCATGGCTCGTCTTCCTACAATGAGCAGTTCTTC.

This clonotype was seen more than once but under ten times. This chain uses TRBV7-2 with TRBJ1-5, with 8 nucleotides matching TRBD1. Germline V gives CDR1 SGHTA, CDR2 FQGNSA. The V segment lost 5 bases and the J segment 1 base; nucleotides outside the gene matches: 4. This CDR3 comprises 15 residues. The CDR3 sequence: CASSQGTGSNQPQHF. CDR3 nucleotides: TGTGCCAGCAGCCAAGGGACAGGCAGCAATCAGCCCCAGCATTTT. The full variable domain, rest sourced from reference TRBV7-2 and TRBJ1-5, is GAGVSQSPSNKVTEKGKDVELRCDPISGHTALYWYRQSLGQGLEFLIYFQGNSAPDKSGLPSDRFSAERTGGSVSTLTIQRTQQEDSAVYLCASSQGTGSNQPQHFGDGTRLSIL.

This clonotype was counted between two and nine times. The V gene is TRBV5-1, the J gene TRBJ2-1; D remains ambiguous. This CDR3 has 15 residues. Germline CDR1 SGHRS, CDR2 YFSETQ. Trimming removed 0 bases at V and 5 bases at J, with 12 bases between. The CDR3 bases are TGCGCCAGCAGCTTGGGGCAGGAATTCGACAATGAGCAGTTCTTC. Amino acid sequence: CASSLGQEFDNEQFF.

This CDR3 is CASSPRQGWTEAFF. CDR3 DNA: TGTGCCAGCAGCCCTCGACAGGGGTGGACTGAAGCTTTCTTT. V and J are TRBV12-3 or TRBV12-4 and TRBJ1-1; 8 nucleotides line up with TRBD1. The CDR3 has 14 residues. The V gene end was trimmed by 6 bases and the J gene end by 5 bases; junction bases not matched to a gene: 8.